Listed here is a single TCR beta chain. Looked up from germline, CDR1 is DFQATT and CDR2 is SNEGSKA (reference sequence). The V and J ends lost 4 bases and 4 bases respectively, with 7 bases between them. This CDR3 comprises 11 residues. TCRdb ran MiXCR on the RT-PCR reads and lists one entry per CDR3 protein. In the table there are about 680,000 distinct CDR3 sequences, approximately 15% of which are singletons. Sequenced input: memory CD4+ T cells from blood. This chain joins TRBV20-1 and TRBJ1-1; D gene ambiguous. This receptor was obtained from a female donor in good health, serving as a healthy control. The CDR3 region has the DNA TGCAGTGCTACCCGGTTCACTGAAGCTTTCTTT. Translation gives CSATRFTEAFF.